This T cell receptor beta chain was identified during a study of monozygotic twins with inflammatory bowel disease. Findings of the study overall: Against healthy co-twins, IBD patients had lower TCRbeta diversity (measured by inverse Simpson). Especially with disease activity, IBD patients shared fewer clonotypes with others than healthy twins did. Immunosuppressive treatment differences may have increased patient repertoire variability.

Of note for this clonotype: Its antigen remains unidentified.

From the 5' RACE reads, TCRdb lists one entry per CDR3 protein and no DNA. This listing includes about 330,000 distinct CDR3 sequences. This CDR3 region has 12 residues. Germline CDR1 is GTSNPN and CDR2 is SVGIG (reference sequence). Sequenced sample: blood. The chain joins TRBV30 to TRBJ1-2. The source of this sequence is a human donor with ulcerative colitis or Crohn's disease, or a healthy co-twin of an affected twin (not recorded which). The CDR3: CAWNPQYYGYTF.